This entry features one T cell receptor (beta chain) sequence. Its antigen is currently not known. Base qualities are missing; no much larger clone stands one base away. The source of the sample is a study of T cells in Graves' hyperthyroidism and ophthalmopathy (dated 2019 in TCRdb). The study in broad terms: Peripheral blood was sampled at the time of initial diagnosis, prior to any treatment. In about 6 Graves' hyperthyroidism patients, the study also compared T-cell repertoires from thyroid tissue with T-cell repertoires from blood. To identify TCR V-J signatures that set the groups apart, the researchers used a discovery cohort of 90 to 100 patients, made up of 40 to 45 with Graves' ophthalmopathy and 57 with stable Graves' hyperthyroidism. Prospective prediction of ophthalmopathy was tested in an independent validation cohort consisting of 18 hyperthyroidism patients and more than 15 patients who later progressed to ophthalmopathy. For training and testing, the 100 or so patients in the discovery cohort were randomly divided in a 7:3 ratio. According to the paper, TCR Vbeta CDR3 sequencing was carried out on about 140 peripheral blood samples, which came from 40 to 45 ophthalmopathy, approximately 78 hyperthyroidism and roughly 17 progressor patients. Following sampling, methimazole starting at 30 mg daily was given to hyperthyroidism patients, and high-dose intravenous methylprednisolone was given to ophthalmopathy patients.

The TCR beta CDR3 regions were amplified from RNA transcripts. The TCR CDR3 was subjected to a first round of RT-PCR using the HTBI primer set and the Qiagen OneStep RT-PCR kit. The libraries were constructed in a second round of multiplex PCR and then size-selected and purified. Libraries were sequenced paired-end with 100 bp reads on an Illumina HiSeq2000. In the authors' own workflow: SOAPnuke was used to process the raw data, removing reads that contained adapters or uncalled bases, had a mean Phred below 15, or lacked an exact match to the constant primer or identifier. COPE v1.2.5 was used to merge high-quality paired reads, and clonotypes were defined as unique nucleotide sequences. MiTCR v1.1 was used to align the clonotypes against IMGT TRBV, TRBD and TRBJ reference segments. The analysis included only V-J combinations with a frequency above 0.0001, which together covered roughly 99% of the repertoires. A TCS score was defined as the ratio between F50 (clonal expansion) and ExV (chaos), using BLOSUM62-based TCRdist between CDR3 peptides within each V-J. Welch's t-statistics and random forest reduced 500 to 650 V-J features to fewer than 15, which were used in a naive Bayes classifier (R e1071). TCRdb ran its own pipeline on the public reads, namely fastp trimming at Q25 and MiXCR clone calling, and kept in-frame beta chains. Entries are consolidated by CDR3 protein sequence, retaining the most common genes and DNA. Clone size and V and J calls follow TCRdb, not the original study. The table for this sample lists 150,000 or so distinct CDR3 sequences; 22% of them were counted only once. The ten largest clones add up to over 60% of the sample.

Hyperthyroidism patients were newly diagnosed, had a disease duration of under 2 months, and were aged 18 to 65 years. The study excluded patients with uncontrolled infections, other autoimmune diseases, pregnancy or lactation. Diagnoses were based on clinical symptoms, serum thyroxine and TRAb, thyroid ultrasound and orbital computed tomography. Blood from progressor patients was collected at the time of first diagnosis with hyperthyroidism, before any ophthalmopathy symptoms had appeared. PBMCs were isolated from about 9.1 ml of fresh peripheral blood by Ficoll-Paque density gradient centrifugation. Progressor patients were first diagnosed with Graves' hyperthyroidism and then developed ophthalmopathy during follow-up. Total RNA was extracted using Trizol reagent, and RNA quality was assessed on an Agilent 2100 Bioanalyzer. The full study reports these points: In validation, the model predicted progression to ophthalmopathy with around 71% sensitivity and approximately 74% specificity, a median of around six months before onset. Most expanded thyroid clonotypes (frequency above 0.001) were also detected in blood, suggesting blood repertoires may reflect thyroid immune responses. Sample size was not statistically predetermined, and investigators were not blinded to group allocation. Ophthalmopathy was separated from stable hyperthyroidism by a 13 V-J signature model, with around 90% sensitivity and about 81% specificity obtained in cross-validation and 80%/75% obtained in testing.

From its cysteine to its phenylalanine, the CDR3 spans 14 amino acids. Here the CDR3 DNA is all that survives: 42 bases in frame from base 1. The germline V gene supplies CDR1 SQVTM and CDR2 ANQGSEA. V is trimmed back by 0 bases and J by 5 bases, and the junction contains 2 bases that no gene match accounts for. This clonotype was sampled from a woman in her forties or fifties with Graves' hyperthyroidism that later progressed to Graves' ophthalmopathy. Sequenced sample: blood. The chain is encoded by TRBV29-1 joined to TRBJ2-3, with TRBD2 identical over 10 junction bases. Here is the DNA: TGCAGCGTTGAAGACCTAGCGGGAGTAGATACGCAGTATTTT. Its product reads: CSVEDLAGVDTQYF.